Below, one T cell receptor (beta chain) is given with its context. The sample originates from a study of brain metastases from non-small cell lung cancer. Profiling relied on immunoSEQ multiplex PCR, and the TCRdb table lists in-frame clones only, not all of them. The sample gives 15,000 or so clones, around four fifths of which show up once; around 7.7% is in the top ten. The V end was cut by 4 bases, the J end by 7 bases, with 13 bases between. CDR1 is SGHTA, CDR2 FQGNSA, per germline. The CDR3 is made up of 13 amino acids. Sequencing was performed on primary lung tumor tissue. This clonotype was obtained from a donor at least 40 years old with non-small cell lung cancer. The V and J genes are TRBV7-2 and TRBJ1-2; D may be TRBD1 (6 bases). The CDR3 sequence is CASSSTRGSGYTF. The CDR3 coding sequence is TGTGCCAGCAGCTCTACCAGGGGCTCTGGCTACACCTTC.